This T cell receptor beta chain stems from a study of blood T cells in healthy people across ages. General study findings and limits: With unsorted PBMCs, a conclusive comparison of naive versus antigen-experienced cells was not possible.

A second PCR of 7 to 11 cycles used a sample-barcoded 5' primer and a J-beta primer mix. TCRdb reprocessed the 5' RACE reads via MiXCR and lists one record per CDR3 protein. The sample comprises around 990,000 distinct CDR3 sequences, under 40% of which are singletons, and less than 15% rests with the top ten. In regard to this clonotype: The antigen is not known.

The germline V gene has CDR1 DFQATT and CDR2 SNEGSKA (reference sequence). Trimming cost V 7 bases and J 3 bases, with 9 bases left between them. The CDR3 covers 11 residues. The chain has TRBV20-1 and TRBJ2-5, with a possible D match to TRBD1 (5 bases). The sequence was collected from a man in his late teens or twenties in good health. Sequences were obtained from blood. CDR3 in DNA: TGCAGTGGGGGCCAGGAAGAGACCCAGTACTTC. Amino acid sequence: CSGGQEETQYF.